The T cell receptor beta chain under discussion was sequenced for a study of CD8+ T cells in alopecia areata. Study context: At a dose of 5 to 10 mg twice daily, oral tofacitinib was given to treated patients. The percentage of affected scalp area served as the score of severity for treated patients.

RNA was extracted and reverse transcribed into cDNA as the sequencing template. The assay was immunoSEQ multiplex PCR, and TCRdb's table has in-frame clones only and misses some. The sample contains 150,000 to 200,000 clones, roughly 60% of which appear only once. From germline, CDR1 is SGHNT and CDR2 YYREEE (reference sequence). The CDR3 is made up of 15 amino acids. V lost 5 bases and J lost 5; bases outside the gene matches: 9. Treatment: oral pan-JAK inhibitor, 5-10 mg twice daily. Study findings and constraints: Against the mouse data, patients shared TCRs less clearly, possibly for HLA reasons. The study found higher clonality in lesional than normal scalp, especially in alopecia totalis/universalis.

This clone was observed a handful of times. What it binds is not known. The V and J genes are TRBV5-4 and TRBJ2-2; 7 nucleotides match TRBD1. The sample here was CD4+ T cells sorted from blood, taken at week 24, from a patient treated with tofacitinib. This sequence originates from a human donor with alopecia areata. The CDR3 region is CASSRDSGITGELFF. The CDR3 DNA reads TGTGCCAGCAGTAGGGACAGCGGAATTACCGGGGAGCTGTTTTTT.